A single sample gave rise to the 21 T cell receptor beta chains below, sequenced in a study of TIL therapy for anti-PD-1-resistant metastatic lung cancer. The time point denotes: pre-treatment sample, taken before nivolumab and TIL therapy. Pleural nodules or supraclavicular lymph nodes made up most of the excised metastases sampled. This was the immunoSEQ v3 assay. Method: immunoSEQ multiplex PCR; TCRdb's copy keeps in-frame clones and lacks some. The table records about 5,100 clones, around 60% of them present only once. The sample consisted of tumor tissue, taken at baseline. The origin of the receptors is a man between 65 and 85 years old with non-small cell lung cancer.

CDR3 residues: CASSVGVSETQYF. The CDR3 DNA reads TGTGCCAGCAGCGTCGGGGTATCAGAGACCCAGTACTTC. This rearrangement joins TRBV9 to TRBJ2-5; possible D gene TRBD2, 5 bases. This CDR3 region has 13 residues. Germline V gene lookup returns CDR1 SGDLS and CDR2 YYNGEE. Trimming shortened V by 2 bases and J by 4 bases, and 9 bases separated the two germline ends. Based on the CDR3 plus reference TRBV9 and TRBJ2-5, the full variable domain is DSGVTQTPKHLITATGQRVTLRCSPRSGDLSVYWYQQSLDQGLQFLIQYYNGEERAKGNILERFSAQQFPDLHSELNLSSLELGDSALYFCASSVGVSETQYFGPGTRLLVL.

V usage is TRBV9 and J usage is TRBJ1-1, with D possibly matching TRBD1 (5 bases). The CDR3 consists of 14 residues. The V end lost 4 bases, the J end lost 5 bases, and 15 bases lay between the germline ends. Germline CDR1 SGDLS, CDR2 YYNGEE. CDR3 amino acids: CASSPDSLGTEAFF. CDR3 nucleotide sequence: TGTGCCAGCAGCCCCGACAGCCTGGGTACTGAAGCTTTCTTT.

This clone was found a few times. The chain recombines TRBV28 with TRBJ1-5; no definite D call. Trimming cost V 8 bases and J 2 bases, with 7 bases left between them. Germline loops: CDR1 MDHEN, CDR2 SYDVKM. The CDR3 has 12 residues. This chain's CDR3 is CASERGNQPQHF. CDR3 in DNA: TGTGCCAGCGAGCGGGGCAATCAGCCCCAGCATTTT.

This clone has just a few counts. The same CDR3 also results from other DNA sequences found in this sample. CDR3 in DNA: TGCAGTGCCGAGAGGGATACGCAGTATTTT. As protein: CSAERDTQYF. The chain carries TRBV20-1 and TRBJ2-3; D is unresolved. Germline-derived CDR1 and CDR2 are DFQATT and SNEGSKA (reference sequence). This CDR3 comprises 10 residues. Trimming took off 6 bases at V and 6 bases at J, with 7 bases between the two ends.

The chain couples TRBV11-2 to TRBJ2-1; 15 positions agree with TRBD2. The CDR3 covers 19 residues. Germline trimming cut 0 bases from V and 6 bases from J; bases unmatched to any gene: 9. Germline V gene data show CDR1 as SGHAT and CDR2 as FQNNGV. The chain's CDR3 is CASSLEGFRTSGRGNEQFF. Here the CDR3 DNA reads TGTGCCAGCAGCTTAGAAGGTTTTAGGACTAGCGGGAGGGGCAATGAGCAGTTCTTC.

CDR3 region: CASSPAGQGSTGELFF. As DNA, the CDR3 is TGTGCCAGCTCACCTGCCGGACAGGGGTCCACCGGGGAGCTGTTTTTT. This rearrangement joins TRBV18 to TRBJ2-2, with TRBD1 identical over 9 bases. V gave up 3 bases and J gave up 4 bases; unmatched junction bases: 6. Germline CDR1 reads KGHSH; CDR2 reads LQKENI. The CDR3 loop spans 16 amino acids.

The chain carries TRBV30 and TRBJ2-3; 8 bases align to TRBD1. Germline V gene data show CDR1 as GTSNPN and CDR2 as SVGIG (reference sequence). The CDR3 has 13 amino acids. Trimming cost V 5 bases and J 2 bases; bases outside gene matches: 3. The CDR3 DNA sequence: TGTGCCTGGGGACAGGGATCCACAGATACGCAGTATTTT. It translates to CAWGQGSTDTQYF.

The chain recombines TRBV16 with TRBJ1-5; 11 bases map to TRBD1. Looked up from germline, CDR1 is KGHSY and CDR2 is FQNENV. V shed 6 bases, J shed 7 bases, and the junction held 8 bases outside the gene matches. The length of the CDR3 is 15 residues. CDR3 sequence: CASRPGTGGWQPQHF. CDR3 nucleotide sequence: TGTGCCAGCAGACCCGGGACAGGGGGTTGGCAGCCCCAGCATTTT.

This rearrangement joins TRBV11-3 to TRBJ1-4; the D is unclear. This CDR3 is 15 amino acids long. Looked up from germline, CDR1 is SGHNT and CDR2 is YENEEA. Between the trimmed V and J ends, which lost 2 bases and 7 bases, there was a span of 14 bases. Written as DNA, the CDR3 is TGTGCCAGCAGCTTACTATACAGCGGTCGTGAAAAACTGTTTTTT. Translated: CASSLLYSGREKLFF.

J is TRBJ1-1 and V is TRBV18; D is undetermined. V gave up 2 bases and J gave up 4 bases, with 2 bases separating them. This CDR3 contains 11 residues. Germline V gene lookup returns CDR1 KGHSH and CDR2 LQKENI. In DNA form, the CDR3 reads TGTGCCAGCTCACCAGGCACTGAAGCTTTCTTT. Its translation: CASSPGTEAFF.

The chain couples TRBV4-3 to TRBJ2-3, with 8 positions matching TRBD1. Germline values: CDR1 LGHNA, CDR2 YSLEER. The CDR3 is made up of 16 amino acids. The V gene end was trimmed by 0 bases and the J gene end by 4 bases; junction bases not matched to a gene: 6. The CDR3 spells CASSQDWTGLSDTQYF. CDR3 nucleotide sequence: TGCGCCAGCAGCCAAGACTGGACAGGGCTATCAGATACGCAGTATTTT.

A few counts support this clone. The genes are TRBV2 and TRBJ2-7, with a tentative D call TRBD1 (5 bases). V dropped 8 bases and J dropped 5 bases, with 16 bases sitting between them. This CDR3 region has 13 residues. Germline V gene lookup returns CDR1 SNHLY and CDR2 FYNNEI. The CDR3 sequence: CASSLQGRNEQYF. The CDR3 DNA follows: TGTGCCAGCTCGCTTCAGGGTCGTAACGAGCAGTACTTC.

The chain combines TRBV5-6 with TRBJ1-1; TRBD1 matches 7 bases. CDR3 size: 14 residues. The J segment lost 7 bases and the V segment lost 4 bases, leaving 10 bases of the junction unmatched. Germline CDR1 SGHDT, CDR2 YYEEEE. The CDR3 DNA sequence: TGTGCCAGCAGCAACCGGGACAGCATAGGTGAAGCTTTCTTT. This translates into CASSNRDSIGEAFF. Looking up the rest from reference TRBV5-6 and TRBJ1-1 gives the full variable domain: DAGVTQSPTHLIKTRGQQVTLRCSPKSGHDTVSWYQQALGQGPQFIFQYYEEEERQRGNFPDRFSGHQFPNYSSELNVNALLLGDSALYLCASSNRDSIGEAFFGQGTRLTVV.

The chain recombines TRBV19 with TRBJ1-1, with 7 bases lining up with TRBD1. This CDR3 region has 14 residues. V lost 9 bases to trimming and J lost 5 bases; unmatched junction nucleotides: 12. Germline CDR1 reads LNHDA; CDR2 reads SQIVND (reference sequence). CDR3 residues: CASRNSGQRTEAFF. CDR3 DNA sequence: TGTGCCAGCCGAAATTCGGGACAGAGGACTGAAGCTTTCTTT.

The chain links TRBV5-5 to TRBJ1-4; TRBD1 is a possible D gene (6 bases). The CDR3 has 18 residues. Trimming stripped 2 bases from V and 0 bases from J, with 17 bases between. Germline V lookup: CDR1 SGHKS, CDR2 YYEKEE (reference sequence). CDR3 sequence (DNA): TGTGCCAGCAGCTTTGTAAGAGGGACACTCGCAACTAATGAAAAACTGTTTTTT. It encodes CASSFVRGTLATNEKLFF.

The CDR3 loop reads CASSLAGASGTYNEQFF. For the CDR3, the DNA is TGCGCCAGCAGCTTGGCCGGGGCTAGCGGAACGTACAATGAGCAGTTCTTC. This chain links TRBV5-1 with TRBJ2-1; 7 bases are a match to TRBD2. The CDR3 is made up of 17 amino acids. The V gene's germline CDR1 is SGHRS and CDR2 YFSETQ. The J segment lost 4 bases and the V segment lost 0 bases, leaving 10 bases of the junction unmatched.

This rearrangement joins TRBV7-2 to TRBJ1-1; D not certain. Trimming pared 1 base from V and 0 bases from J, leaving 12 bases between. The CDR3 has 16 residues. In germline, CDR1 is SGHTA, CDR2 FQGNSA. In nucleotides, the CDR3 is TGTGCCAGCAGCTTAGTTGGTAGTGGACTGAACACTGAAGCTTTCTTT. Its protein is CASSLVGSGLNTEAFF.

The V gene is TRBV11-2, the J gene TRBJ2-5, with 8 bases lining up with TRBD1. The CDR3 is 16 amino acids. Germline CDR1 and CDR2: SGHAT and FQNNGV. V gave up 1 base and J gave up 6 bases; unmatched junction bases: 10. The CDR3 DNA sequence: TGTGCCAGCAGCTTAGTCTCCGGGACAGGACGAAAGACCCAGTACTTC. Translation gives CASSLVSGTGRKTQYF.

This clone was detected only a few times. The V gene is TRBV5-1, the J gene TRBJ2-1; the D is unclear. V dropped 1 base and J dropped 3 bases, with 8 bases sitting between them. Per germline, CDR1 SGHRS and CDR2 YFSETQ. This CDR3 contains 14 residues. CDR3 amino acids: CASSLIDFYNEQFF. In DNA, the CDR3 is TGCGCCAGCAGCTTGATAGACTTCTACAATGAGCAGTTCTTC.

This clone was recorded a few times. The genes are TRBV9 and TRBJ2-5; weak D call: TRBD2 (6 bases). This CDR3 is 15 amino acids long. Germline CDR1 SGDLS, CDR2 YYNGEE. V shed 0 bases and J shed 5 bases, with 14 bases lying between them. The CDR3 DNA follows: TGTGCCAGCAGCGTAGACTCCGGGAGCGGGGAGACCCAGTACTTC. As protein: CASSVDSGSGETQYF.

The rearrangement uses TRBV19 and TRBJ1-1; D is unresolved. Looked up from germline, CDR1 is LNHDA and CDR2 is SQIVND (reference sequence). Trimming shortened V by 6 bases and J by 3 bases, and 11 bases separated the two germline ends. This CDR3 spans 13 amino acids. The CDR3 protein is CASRAAGYTEAFF. As DNA, the CDR3 is TGTGCCAGTAGAGCAGCGGGGTACACTGAAGCTTTCTTT.